This TCR beta chain was found in a study of T cell responses to AZD1222 COVID-19 vaccine. Turning to the study itself: Researchers grouped second doses given at about 4 or about 12 weeks into one pool.

Overall study results and limits: Repertoires in all cases were sampled only once the peak T cell response had passed. Donors were largely white British and mainly female; clonal diversity was possibly underestimated.

J lost 5 bases, V lost 4 bases, and 13 bases had no gene match. The CDR3 contains 16 residues. Germline CDR1 and CDR2: SGHTS and YDEGEE. Assay: immunoSEQ multiplex PCR; the TCRdb copy retains only in-frame clones and omits some. The sample records 55,000 to 85,000 clones, 84% being singletons. This clone occurred once. Its target is not known. The sequences come from peripheral blood, collected on day 0 of AZD1222 vaccination. The receptor comes from an adult in good health. This chain links TRBV5-8 with TRBJ2-3, with TRBD2 matching over 7 bases. The CDR3 protein is CASSREGGTSGDTQYF. CDR3 nucleotides: TGTGCCAGCAGCAGGGAGGGAGGAACGTCGGGAGATACGCAGTATTTT.